These T cell receptor beta chains were read from a single sample in a study of blood T cell repertoires in COVID-19. Here immunoSEQ multiplex PCR was the method, and the copy in TCRdb shows in-frame clones only, minus some. This repertoire shows hundreds of thousands of clones, almost 90% found once; its top ten account for 11%. Sequences were obtained from peripheral blood. The source is a woman in her 30s with COVID-19, enrolled during active disease. CDR3s include the opening cysteine and the closing phenylalanine or tryptophan. Each record gives: D gene, J gene, clone size, CDR3 length, V gene, CDR3 protein, CDR3 DNA. D genes are given only for firm matches. Some rows have no size entry. The others give once, few or many, or a class for an expanded clone.

TRBD1,TRBJ1-4,.,14,TRBV6-5,CASRPGQTNEKLFF,TGTGCCAGCAGGCCGGGACAGACTAATGAAAAACTGTTTTTT
.,TRBJ1-1,.,16,TRBV2,CASSEARGGMNTEAFF,TGTGCCAGCAGTGAAGCGCGGGGGGGCATGAACACTGAAGCTTTCTTT
.,TRBJ1-1,.,14,TRBV29-1,CSGESGLLVTEAFF,TGCAGCGGAGAAAGTGGACTTTTAGTCACTGAAGCTTTCTTT
TRBD2,TRBJ2-3,few,15,TRBV6-4,CASSETSGTPDTQYF,TGTGCCAGCAGTGAAACTAGCGGGACCCCAGATACGCAGTATTTT
.,TRBJ1-6,.,12,TRBV6-5,CASTRDNSPLHF,TGTGCCAGCACCAGGGATAATTCACCCCTCCACTTT
TRBD2,TRBJ2-5,.,16,TRBV9,CASSPGLAGGSETQYF,TGTGCCAGCAGCCCAGGACTAGCGGGAGGATCAGAGACCCAGTACTTC
.,TRBJ1-6,.,14,TRBV6-5,CASSLRVERSPLHF,TGTGCCAGCAGCCTCAGGGTGGAGCGTTCACCCCTCCACTTT
TRBD1,TRBJ2-7,.,14,TRBV5-5,CASSFDRGDYEQYF,TGTGCCAGCAGCTTCGACAGGGGGGACTACGAGCAGTACTTC
TRBD1,TRBJ1-2,.,14,TRBV30,CAWSEITGGYGYTF,TGTGCCTGGAGTGAAATTACAGGGGGCTATGGCTACACCTTC
TRBD1,TRBJ1-1,.,15,TRBV5-4,CASSSPRGRATEAFF,TGTGCCAGCAGCTCTCCCAGGGGGCGAGCCACTGAAGCTTTCTTT